This T cell receptor beta chain was sequenced in a study of blood T cell repertoires in COVID-19. Study-wide context: In each case, the material was cDNA or gDNA derived from T cells, B-cell-depleted T cells, or PBMCs.

Clones were sequenced by immunoSEQ multiplex PCR, and TCRdb holds only the in-frame ones, with some missing. The sample lists about 200,000 clones, roughly 86% occurring once. The germline V and J ends were trimmed by 5 bases and 7 bases, with 14 bases remaining between them. Germline values: CDR1 MNHEY, CDR2 SVGAGI. The CDR3 is 14 residues long. The receptor comes from a man between 18 and 35 years old with active or convalescent COVID-19. The chain couples TRBV6-5 to TRBJ1-4; unclear D gene. The sequenced material came from peripheral blood. The CDR3: CASSLGLYGEKLFF. The DNA of the CDR3 is TGTGCCAGCAGTCTCGGTTTGTACGGTGAAAAACTGTTTTTT.